A selection of T cell receptor beta chains follows, all from one sample in a study of T cell changes during pregnancy in multiple sclerosis. Libraries were prepared by immunoSEQ multiplex PCR; TCRdb keeps only in-frame clonotypes and omits some of them. Of about 40,000 clones in the sample, around 94% were seen once. Material: peripheral blood, obtained in the third trimester of pregnancy. These receptors came from a female donor with multiple sclerosis, enrolled in a pregnancy study. Each CDR3 is given with its conserved first and last residue. The D gene is left open where the match is weak. Expanded clones are given a class, and other clones once, few, many or no size at all.

clone size | D gene | J gene | V gene | CDR3 protein | CDR3 DNA
. | . | TRBJ2-3 | TRBV13 | CASSSASDGGTDTQYF | TGTGCCAGCAGCTCTGCCAGCGACGGGGGCACAGATACGCAGTATTTT
. | . | TRBJ2-1 | TRBV7-2 | CASSPPVSDEQFF | TGTGCCAGCAGCCCCCCAGTGAGCGATGAGCAGTTCTTC
. | . | TRBJ1-2 | TRBV28 | CASSFNGLYGYTF | TGTGCCAGCAGTTTCAACGGACTCTATGGCTACACCTTC
. | TRBD1 | TRBJ1-5 | TRBV6-1 | CASRNRDRYNQPQHF | TGTGCCAGCAGAAACCGGGACAGATACAATCAGCCCCAGCATTTT
. | . | TRBJ1-2 | TRBV28 | CASSVPGHNSYGYTF | TGTGCCAGCAGTGTACCGGGACACAACTCCTATGGCTACACCTTC
. | . | TRBJ1-1 | TRBV30 | CAWSVLDKQLQNTEAFF | TGTGCCTGGAGTGTACTGGACAAACAATTACAGAACACTGAAGCTTTCTTT
. | . | TRBJ1-1 | TRBV10-3 | CAISGISDEAFF | TGTGCCATTTCCGGGATTTCGGATGAAGCTTTCTTT
. | . | TRBJ1-2 | TRBV6-1 | CASTWGYDGQYGYTF | TGTGCCAGCACCTGGGGGTACGACGGACAGTATGGCTACACCTTC
. | . | TRBJ2-1 | TRBV5-1 | CASSSLSDGNEQFF | TGCGCCAGCAGCTCGCTTAGTGATGGCAATGAGCAGTTCTTC
. | TRBD1 | TRBJ2-5 | TRBV11-3 | CASSTGQGSRETQYF | TGTGCCAGCAGCACGGGACAGGGAAGTCGGGAGACCCAGTACTTC
. | . | TRBJ2-7 | TRBV7-2 | CASSLEAGTTYEQYF | TGTGCCAGCAGCTTAGAGGCGGGCACCACCTACGAGCAGTACTTC
. | . | TRBJ1-3 | TRBV7-6 | CASSLARAGPGNTIYF | TGTGCCAGCAGCCTCGCGAGGGCCGGACCTGGAAACACCATATATTTT
. | . | TRBJ2-7 | TRBV5-6 | CASSFGSYEQYF | TGTGCCAGCAGCTTCGGGAGCTACGAGCAGTACTTC
. | TRBD1 | TRBJ1-2 | TRBV5-1 | CASSPQGDYGYTF | TGCGCCAGCAGCCCACAGGGGGACTATGGCTACACCTTC
. | . | TRBJ2-1 | TRBV7-9 | CASSHPPVGEQFF | TGTGCCAGCAGCCACCCGCCGGTCGGTGAGCAGTTCTTC
once | TRBD1 | TRBJ1-1 | TRBV4-1 | CASSQDPGDSKAFF | TGCGCCAGCAGCCAAGATCCCGGGGACAGCAAAGCTTTCTTT
. | TRBD1 | TRBJ1-1 | TRBV19 | CASISRPGGSMNTEAFF | TGTGCCAGTATTTCTCGCCCAGGGGGCTCTATGAACACTGAAGCTTTCTTT
. | . | TRBJ2-7 | TRBV6-1 | CASSFIQGNEQYF | TGTGCCAGCAGCTTTATTCAGGGAAACGAGCAGTACTTC
. | TRBD2 | TRBJ2-3 | TRBV4-2 | CAGGGVGGPGDTQYF | TGTGCCGGGGGGGGTGTGGGAGGGCCGGGAGATACGCAGTATTTT
. | . | TRBJ1-1 | TRBV4-1 | CASSQGYGSSEAFF | TGCGCCAGCAGCCAAGGGTACGGGTCGTCTGAAGCTTTCTTT
. | TRBD2 | TRBJ2-3 | TRBV12-5 | CASGGAGDTQYF | TGTGCTAGCGGGGGGGCCGGAGATACGCAGTATTTT
few | . | TRBJ2-1 | TRBV4-3 | CASSAQGSSYNEQFF | TGCGCCAGCAGCGCGCAGGGAAGCTCCTACAATGAGCAGTTCTTC
once | . | TRBJ2-2 | TRBV28 | CASSPHKKGGGELFF | TGTGCCAGCAGTCCCCATAAGAAAGGCGGCGGGGAGCTGTTTTTT
. | . | TRBJ2-7 | TRBV2 | CASKLPGSYEQYF | TGTGCCAGTAAACTCCCAGGGTCCTACGAGCAGTACTTC
once | . | TRBJ1-4 | TRBV15 | CATSTPGFGEKLFF | TGTGCCACCAGCACCCCGGGGTTCGGCGAAAAACTGTTTTTT
once | TRBD1 | TRBJ2-3 | TRBV30 | CAWSGTGPDTQYF | TGTGCCTGGAGTGGGACAGGACCAGATACGCAGTATTTT
. | . | TRBJ1-3 | TRBV5-1 | CASSSPHDSGNTIYF | TGCGCCAGCAGCTCACCACACGACTCTGGAAACACCATATATTTT
. | . | TRBJ2-4 | TRBV27 | CASSNRSPSKNIQYF | TGTGCCAGCAGTAACAGGTCCCCTTCCAAAAACATTCAGTACTTC
. | . | TRBJ1-5 | TRBV7-8 | CASSLPSTKDSNQPQHF | TGTGCCAGCAGCTTGCCATCTACTAAGGATAGCAATCAGCCCCAGCATTTT
. | . | TRBJ2-3 | TRBV2 | CAGHAYSTDTQYF | TGTGCCGGACATGCTTACTCCACAGATACGCAGTATTTT
. | . | TRBJ2-5 | TRBV19 | CASSTWWGGWETQYF | TGTGCCAGTAGTACCTGGTGGGGGGGCTGGGAGACCCAGTACTTC
. | . | TRBJ2-6 | TRBV28 | CASSIQVSGANVLTF | TGTGCCAGCAGTATTCAGGTGTCTGGGGCCAACGTCCTGACTTTC
once | . | TRBJ1-3 | TRBV6-6 | CASSYSGTNSGNTIYF | TGTGCCAGCAGTTATTCCGGGACAAACTCTGGAAACACCATATATTTT
once | . | TRBJ2-1 | TRBV9 | CASSADTSPLYEQFF | TGTGCCAGCAGCGCAGACACTAGCCCACTCTATGAGCAGTTCTTC
once | . | TRBJ2-1 | TRBV27 | CASRLPGMWNEQFF | TGTGCCAGCAGACTACCAGGGATGTGGAATGAGCAGTTCTTC
. | TRBD1 | TRBJ2-7 | TRBV7-9 | CASSNRVGDRAIYEQYF | TGTGCCAGCAGCAACCGGGTAGGGGACAGGGCAATCTACGAGCAGTACTTC
. | TRBD2 | TRBJ2-7 | TRBV19 | CASSTIAGTTYEQYF | TGTGCCAGTAGTACGATAGCGGGAACCACCTACGAGCAGTACTTC
. | . | TRBJ2-5 | TRBV18 | CASSPGVGLTQGTQYF | TGTGCCAGCTCACCCGGCGTCGGACTCACCCAAGGGACCCAGTACTTC
. | TRBD2 | TRBJ2-3 | TRBV5-1 | CASGLGEDTQYF | TGCGCCAGCGGACTAGGGGAAGATACGCAGTATTTT
. | TRBD1 | TRBJ2-7 | TRBV6-1 | CASSLSGTGKDEQYF | TGTGCCAGCAGTCTTTCGGGGACAGGGAAGGACGAGCAGTACTTC
. | TRBD2 | TRBJ2-1 | TRBV28 | CASSSPTGLAGAYNEQFF | TGTGCCAGCAGTTCCCCAACGGGGCTAGCGGGAGCCTACAATGAGCAGTTCTTC